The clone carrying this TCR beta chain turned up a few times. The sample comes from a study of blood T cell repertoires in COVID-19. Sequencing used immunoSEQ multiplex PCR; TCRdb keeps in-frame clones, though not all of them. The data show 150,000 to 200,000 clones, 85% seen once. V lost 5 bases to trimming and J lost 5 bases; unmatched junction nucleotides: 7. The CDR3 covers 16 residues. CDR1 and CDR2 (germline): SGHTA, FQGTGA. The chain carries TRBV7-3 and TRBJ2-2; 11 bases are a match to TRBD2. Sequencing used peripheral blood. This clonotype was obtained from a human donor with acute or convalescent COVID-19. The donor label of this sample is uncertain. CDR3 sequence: CASSPTSGGVTGELFF. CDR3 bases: TGTGCCAGCAGCCCCACTAGCGGGGGTGTTACCGGGGAGCTGTTTTTT.